Following are 15 T cell receptor beta chains from one sample sequenced in a study of cytomegalovirus exposure and HLA in healthy donors. PCR amplification relied on 60 Vbeta primers (plus 13 Jbeta primers). Clones were sequenced by immunoSEQ multiplex PCR, and TCRdb holds only the in-frame ones, with some missing. The sample shows approximately 200,000 clones, 82% of them seen only once. The sample taken for sequencing was PBMCs. These receptors were taken from a boy younger than 10 in good health and CMV-seronegative.

The chain recombines TRBV7-8 with TRBJ2-5, with D maybe TRBD2 (5 bases). V was clipped by 10 bases and J by 9 bases, with 15 bases between them. The CDR3 totals 11 residues. Per the germline V gene, CDR1 is SGHVS and CDR2 is FQNEAQ. In DNA form, the CDR3 reads TGTGCCACCTCCGCGCTCGGGGCCCAGTACTTC. It encodes CATSALGAQYF.

The V call is TRBV4-2, the J call TRBJ2-7, with TRBD1 matching over 8 bases. The CDR3 contains 14 residues. The J segment lost 1 base and the V segment lost 1 base, leaving 0 bases of the junction unmatched. Germline V gene sequence: CDR1 LGHNA, CDR2 YNFKEQ. CDR3 region: CASSQGQGSYEQYF. In DNA form, the CDR3 reads TGTGCCAGCAGCCAAGGACAGGGGTCCTACGAGCAGTACTTC.

V gene TRBV7-2 combines with J gene TRBJ1-2; TRBD1 agrees at 10 bases. Per the germline V gene, CDR1 is SGHTA and CDR2 is FQGNSA. V lost 5 bases and J lost 6; bases outside the gene matches: 6. This CDR3 is built from 14 residues. The CDR3 region has the DNA TGTGCCAGCAGCCCAACCGGGACAGGGGATGGCTACACCTTC. It translates to CASSPTGTGDGYTF. Variable domain in full (rest from reference TRBV7-2 and TRBJ1-2): GAGVSQSPSNKVTEKGKDVELRCDPISGHTALYWYRQSLGQGLEFLIYFQGNSAPDKSGLPSDRFSAERTGGSVSTLTIQRTQQEDSAVYLCASSPTGTGDGYTFGSGTRLTVV.

CDR3 bases: TGTGCGAGCCGGGGTAGCGGGGAGGACACCGGGGAGCTGTTTTTT. It codes for CASRGSGEDTGELFF. The chain combines TRBV13 with TRBJ2-2, with 8 positions matching TRBD2. Germline V gene data show CDR1 as PRHDT and CDR2 as FYEKMQ (reference sequence). The length of the CDR3 is 15 residues.

The chain joins TRBV5-3 to TRBJ1-5, with D tentatively TRBD1 (5 bases). TRBV5-3 has ORF status, its function being uncertain. The CDR3 is 13 residues long. The CDR3 loop is CAAGYFSNQPQHF. The DNA of the CDR3 is TGTGCGGCAGGGTACTTTAGCAATCAGCCCCAGCATTTT.

The V call is TRBV7-3, the J call TRBJ2-7; 10 bases align to TRBD1. The germline V gene has CDR1 SGHTA and CDR2 FQGTGA. Losses at the gene ends were 6 bases for V and 11 bases for J; bases not matched to a gene: 10. The CDR3 sequence is 13 residues long. CDR3 loop: CASSSTGTGDKYF. CDR3 DNA: TGTGCCAGCAGTTCTACTGGGACAGGGGATAAGTACTTC.

This clone was found once. The chain couples TRBV6-5 to TRBJ1-2, with D possibly matching TRBD1 (6 bases). Germline-derived CDR1 and CDR2 are MNHEY and SVGAGI. The CDR3 sequence is 14 residues long. V was clipped by 0 bases and J by 5 bases, with 10 bases between them. For the CDR3, the DNA is TGTGCCAGCAGTTACTCGAGGACAGCGTATGGCTACACCTTC. It translates to CASSYSRTAYGYTF.

The J gene is TRBJ2-7, the V gene TRBV7-2, with D tentatively TRBD1 (6 bases). The V and J ends lost 4 bases and 1 base respectively, with 14 bases between them. Germline V gene lookup returns CDR1 SGHTA and CDR2 FQGNSA. The length of the CDR3 is 15 residues. The CDR3, as DNA: TGTGCCAGCAGCTGGTCGGACAGTATATCCTACGAGCAGTACTTC. Translation gives CASSWSDSISYEQYF.

The CDR3 sequence is CASSATTDTQYF. The CDR3 DNA follows: TGTGCCAGCAGCGCTACCACAGATACGCAGTATTTT. V and J are TRBV9 and TRBJ2-3; D is ambiguous. This CDR3 has 12 residues. Trimming took 3 bases from V and 2 from J, leaving 4 bases between them. CDR1 is SGDLS, CDR2 YYNGEE, per germline.

In the case of this clone: The same CDR3 arises from other DNA sequences in this sample as well. The V gene is TRBV7-8, the J gene TRBJ1-2, with TRBD1 as a possible D gene (6 bases). The length of the CDR3 is 15 residues. The germline V and J ends were trimmed by 1 base and 4 bases, with 13 bases remaining between them. The germline V gene has CDR1 SGHVS and CDR2 FQNEAQ. The CDR3 spells CASSLESRTAYGYTF. DNA for the CDR3: TGTGCCAGCAGCTTAGAAAGTCGGACAGCCTATGGCTACACCTTC.

The rearrangement uses TRBV7-9 and TRBJ2-7; 7 bases fit TRBD1. The CDR3 is 15 residues long. The ends lost 3 bases at V and 2 bases at J; junction bases unmatched: 7. Germline assignment: CDR1 SEHNR and CDR2 FQNEAQ (reference sequence). CDR3 DNA sequence: TGTGCCAGCAGCTTCCCAGGGGACAGAGCCTACGAGCAGTACTTC. Its translation: CASSFPGDRAYEQYF. Together with reference TRBV7-9 and TRBJ2-7, the CDR3 gives the full variable domain: DTGVSQNPRHKITKRGQNVTFRCDPISEHNRLYWYRQTLGQGPEFLTYFQNEAQLEKSRLLSDRFSAERPKGSFSTLEIQRTEQGDSAMYLCASSFPGDRAYEQYFGPGTRLTVT.

The chain is built from TRBV5-1 and TRBJ1-5, with D unresolved. Trimming stripped 0 bases from V and 0 bases from J, with 13 bases between. The CDR3 sequence is 17 residues long. Germline lookup yields CDR1 SGHRS and CDR2 YFSETQ. The CDR3 reads CASSLGTGSYSNQPQHF. The CDR3 DNA is TGCGCCAGCAGCTTGGGGACGGGATCATATAGCAATCAGCCCCAGCATTTT.

The rearrangement joins TRBV4-3 to TRBJ2-3; 12 bases align to TRBD2. CDR1 is LGHNA, CDR2 YSLEER, per germline. Trimming cost V 0 bases and J 2 bases; bases outside gene matches: 9. This CDR3 contains 19 residues. In DNA, the CDR3 is TGCGCCAGCAGCCAAGATATAGACTGGACTAGCGGGGTCACAGATACGCAGTATTTT. Its translation is CASSQDIDWTSGVTDTQYF.

The chain links TRBV2 to TRBJ1-3; the D is unclear. The ends were cut back, 3 bases at V and 4 bases at J, with 4 bases in the middle. From germline, CDR1 is SNHLY and CDR2 FYNNEI. The length of the CDR3 is 12 residues. CDR3 nucleotide sequence: TGTGCCAGCAGTGATCCAGGAAACACCATATATTTT. Encoded protein: CASSDPGNTIYF.

The rearrangement uses TRBV28 and TRBJ2-2, with D uncertain. The germline gives CDR1 MDHEN, CDR2 SYDVKM. Trimming took 3 bases from V and 1 from J, leaving 3 bases between them. CDR3 size: 13 residues. Here the CDR3 reads CASSLRNTGELFF. The CDR3 nucleotides are TGTGCCAGCAGTTTGAGGAACACCGGGGAGCTGTTTTTT.